These 21 T cell receptor beta chains share one sample of origin, sequenced in a study of lymphopenia after photon versus proton radiotherapy. The repertoire was sequenced with immunoSEQ multiplex PCR; TCRdb's copy has only in-frame clones and lacks some. The sample has about 30,000 clones, about 93% seen once. Sample: peripheral blood, taken from a patient treated with photon-based radiotherapy. The receptors come from a woman aged 50 to 65 with cholangiocarcinoma.

This chain uses TRBV7-9 with TRBJ1-4, with unresolved D. This CDR3 is built from 14 residues. Germline CDR1 is SEHNR and CDR2 is FQNEAQ (reference sequence). The V and J ends lost 5 bases and 2 bases respectively, with 9 bases between them. Written as DNA, the CDR3 is TGTGCCAGCAGCCGAACAATGACTAATGAAAAACTGTTTTTT. Its translation: CASSRTMTNEKLFF.

The chain links TRBV15 to TRBJ2-3, with 8 bases fitting TRBD1. CDR3 length: 15 amino acids. V gave up 7 bases and J gave up 2 bases; unmatched junction bases: 8. Germline V gives CDR1 LNHNV, CDR2 YYDKDF (reference sequence). The CDR3 DNA follows: TGTGCCACCAAACCCGGACAGGGTTACACAGATACGCAGTATTTT. This codes for CATKPGQGYTDTQYF.

The genes are TRBV10-3 and TRBJ2-7; 8 bases map to TRBD1. The length of the CDR3 is 14 residues. J lost 2 bases, V lost 4 bases, and 4 bases had no gene match. Germline V lookup: CDR1 ENHRY, CDR2 SYGVKD. The CDR3 DNA reads as TGTGCCATCAGTGGTGGACAGGGACCCTACGAGCAGTACTTC. Its translation is CAISGGQGPYEQYF.

The chain joins TRBV10-1 to TRBJ1-1, with D tentatively TRBD1 (5 bases). The CDR3 totals 14 residues. Trimming took 6 bases from V and 0 from J, leaving 11 bases between them. Looked up from germline, CDR1 is WNHNN and CDR2 is SYGVQD (reference sequence). The DNA for the CDR3 is TGCGCCAGCAGCTCCGAGGGGCTGAACACTGAAGCTTTCTTT. Translation gives CASSSEGLNTEAFF.

The V call is TRBV7-9, the J call TRBJ1-1; tentative D call: TRBD1 (5 bases). This CDR3 contains 17 residues. Germline V CDR1 and CDR2: SEHNR, FQNEAQ (reference sequence). The ends were cut back, 4 bases at V and 2 bases at J, with 20 bases in the middle. The CDR3, as DNA: TGTGCCAGCAGCTCAGGGATTAGAGGGGTTCGAAACACTGAAGCTTTCTTT. Its protein product is CASSSGIRGVRNTEAFF.

The chain combines TRBV13 with TRBJ2-4, with no clear D. This CDR3 region has 15 residues. The V gene lost 5 bases and the J gene lost 0 bases, with 11 bases spanning the gap. The germline CDR1 and CDR2 sequences are PRHDT and FYEKMQ (reference sequence). The CDR3 coding sequence is TGTGCCAGCAGCCCACGGCCCGAAGCCAAAAACATTCAGTACTTC. Translating it yields CASSPRPEAKNIQYF.

This clone came up once. V gene TRBV5-1 combines with J gene TRBJ2-5; D is undetermined. The V end was cut by 1 base, the J end by 1 base, with 2 bases between. Germline values: CDR1 SGHRS, CDR2 YFSETQ. The CDR3 has 12 residues. The CDR3 loop reads CASSLIQETQYF. The CDR3 DNA is TGCGCCAGCAGCTTGATCCAAGAGACCCAGTACTTC.

The V gene is TRBV4-1, the J gene TRBJ1-1; 8 bases fit TRBD1. This CDR3 contains 20 residues. Germline V gene lookup returns CDR1 MGHRA and CDR2 YSYEKL. With V trimmed by 0 bases and J by 4 bases, 19 bases remained unmatched. In DNA, the CDR3 is TGCGCCAGCAGCCAAGATCGGGTTAGACAGGGGCCACTGAGAGGCACTGAAGCTTTCTTT. Its protein is CASSQDRVRQGPLRGTEAFF.

This clone was detected only once. The chain combines TRBV19 with TRBJ1-2; D is uncertain. Germline V gene lookup returns CDR1 LNHDA and CDR2 SQIVND (reference sequence). There are 13 residues in the CDR3. V lost 5 bases to trimming and J lost 4 bases, with 11 bases between them. The CDR3 bases are TGTGCCAGTAGTTCTACGGGCAGCTATGGCTACACCTTC. Its translation: CASSSTGSYGYTF.

The J gene is TRBJ1-1, the V gene TRBV5-1; TRBD1 is a possible D gene (6 bases). Trimming removed 4 bases from V and 3 bases from J, with 13 bases in between. The length of the CDR3 is 14 residues. The germline CDR1 and CDR2 sequences are SGHRS and YFSETQ. CDR3 region: CASSPGGQDTEAFF. CDR3 sequence (DNA): TGCGCCAGCAGCCCGGGGGGCCAGGACACTGAAGCTTTCTTT.

The rearrangement uses TRBV20-1 and TRBJ2-1; no firm D call. Germline CDR1 is DFQATT and CDR2 is SNEGSKA (reference sequence). V was shortened by 2 bases and J by 5 bases, with 4 bases between the two germline ends. The CDR3 sequence is 11 residues long. The CDR3 sequence: CSARPDNEQFF. CDR3 bases: TGCAGTGCTAGACCAGACAATGAGCAGTTCTTC.

The CDR3 loop reads CASSVGTSGGLQETQYF. CDR3 DNA: TGTGCCAGCAGCGTAGGCACTAGCGGGGGGTTACAAGAGACCCAGTACTTC. The chain employs TRBV9 and TRBJ2-5, with 12 nucleotides matching TRBD2. CDR3 length: 17 residues. With V trimmed by 0 bases and J by 2 bases, 5 bases remained unmatched. Germline V gene sequence: CDR1 SGDLS, CDR2 YYNGEE.

The chain links TRBV7-6 to TRBJ2-3; D unclear. Trimming pared 1 base from V and 1 base from J, leaving 6 bases between. The germline V gene has CDR1 SGHVS and CDR2 FNYEAQ. The CDR3 runs to 14 residues. DNA for the CDR3: TGTGCCAGCAGCTTAGGACGACGCACAGATACGCAGTATTTT. It is translated as CASSLGRRTDTQYF.

J is TRBJ1-1 and V is TRBV7-2; TRBD1 matches at 7 bases. This CDR3 region has 13 residues. Germline CDR1 reads SGHTA; CDR2 reads FQGNSA. V shed 4 bases, J shed 3 bases, and the junction held 2 bases outside the gene matches. Here the CDR3 reads CASSWTGDTEAFF. CDR3 coding DNA: TGTGCCAGCAGCTGGACAGGTGACACTGAAGCTTTCTTT.

The chain links TRBV30 to TRBJ2-1; 8 bases align to TRBD2. J was trimmed by 10 bases and V by 2 bases; bases with no gene match: 10. Germline CDR1 reads GTSNPN; CDR2 reads SVGIG (reference sequence). This CDR3 comprises 14 residues. CDR3 bases: TGTGCCTGGAGTACCGGGGGGGCTTTGGTAGAGCAGTTCTTC. Translation gives CAWSTGGALVEQFF.

This clone was observed a few times. This sample includes further DNA sequences coding for the same CDR3. The chain couples TRBV6-5 to TRBJ2-1; D unclear. This CDR3 region has 12 residues. From germline, CDR1 is MNHEY and CDR2 SVGAGI. V was shortened by 0 bases and J by 7 bases, with 4 bases between the two germline ends. The CDR3 loop is CASSYSGNEQFF. Written as DNA, the CDR3 is TGTGCCAGCAGTTACTCAGGAAATGAGCAGTTCTTC.

The chain employs TRBV14 and TRBJ2-5; D gene uncertain. This CDR3 contains 15 residues. Trimming left V 1 base short and J 1 base short, with 10 bases between. The germline gives CDR1 SGHDN, CDR2 FVKESK. CDR3 nucleotides: TGTGCCAGCAGCCAAGGACCTTGGGGCCAAGAGACCCAGTACTTC. It specifies CASSQGPWGQETQYF. The full variable domain, its missing parts supplied by reference TRBV14 and TRBJ2-5, is EAGVTQFPSHSVIEKGQTVTLRCDPISGHDNLYWYRRVMGKEIKFLLHFVKESKQDESGMPNNRFLAERTGGTYSTLKVQPAELEDSGVYFCASSQGPWGQETQYFGPGTRLLVL.

This chain links TRBV19 with TRBJ2-3; D uncertain. The CDR3 loop spans 18 amino acids. Trimming stripped 0 bases from V and 2 bases from J, with 18 bases between. CDR1 and CDR2 from the germline V gene are LNHDA and SQIVND (reference sequence). The DNA of the CDR3 is TGTGCCAGTAGTATAGATATCTCGGCGAGTCCGCACACAGATACGCAGTATTTT. Translating gives CASSIDISASPHTDTQYF.

The chain recombines TRBV5-1 with TRBJ2-7; a weak D match, TRBD1 (5 bases). With 1 base removed from V and 2 bases from J, the gap between germline ends came to 10 bases. The CDR3 sequence is 14 residues long. The V gene's germline CDR1 is SGHRS and CDR2 YFSETQ. The CDR3 here is CASSLKQGTYEQYF. CDR3 nucleotide sequence: TGCGCCAGCAGCTTGAAGCAGGGAACCTACGAGCAGTACTTC.

The chain combines TRBV18 with TRBJ1-1; TRBD1 aligns across 8 bases. The CDR3 extends over 14 amino acids. V trimming: 3 bases; J trimming: 1 base; junction bases outside the gene matches: 1. Germline V gives CDR1 KGHSH, CDR2 LQKENI. The CDR3: CASSPGQGNTEAFF. In DNA, the CDR3 is TGTGCCAGCTCACCCGGACAGGGGAACACTGAAGCTTTCTTT.

The V call is TRBV4-1, the J call TRBJ1-2; no clear D gene. The CDR3 is made up of 20 amino acids. Trimming removed 2 bases from V and 0 bases from J, with 25 bases in between. Germline CDR1 reads MGHRA; CDR2 reads YSYEKL. CDR3 amino acids: CASSQFFIGQQQPSNYGYTF. The CDR3 DNA reads TGCGCCAGCAGCCAATTTTTCATCGGGCAGCAGCAACCTTCTAACTATGGCTACACCTTC.